This T cell receptor (beta chain) was profiled in a study of blood T cell repertoires in COVID-19. Whole-study context: Acute-phase and convalescent COVID-19 samples originated in the United States, Italy and Spain. The cDNA or gDNA used as material had been derived from T cells, B-cell-depleted T cells, or PBMCs.

This CDR3 is built from 15 residues. V was clipped by 4 bases and J by 4 bases; unmatched bases: 7. CDR1 MNHEY and CDR2 SVGAGI come from the germline V gene. This clone was seen once. In the original processing: Amplification from reference gene primers served as the basis for estimated nucleated cell counts. Sequenced by immunoSEQ multiplex PCR; TCRdb stores in-frame clones only, minus some. V and J calls and clone size are as listed in that table; D and trimming were resolved from the DNA. The sample holds some 96,000 clones, around nine tenths seen once. This chain joins TRBV6-5 and TRBJ2-7, with 10 bases lining up with TRBD1. The sequence came from an elderly man with acute or convalescent COVID-19. Sequencing was done on a sample of peripheral blood. The CDR3 loop reads CASSSSDRGQYEQYF. The CDR3 DNA reads as TGTGCCAGCAGTTCATCCGACAGGGGGCAGTACGAGCAGTACTTC.